This T cell receptor beta chain was captured by sequencing in a study of cytomegalovirus exposure and HLA in healthy donors (dated by TCRdb to 2017 to 2019). Context from the whole study: An earlier analysis of approximately 550 of the donors reported 250 to 300 Gb of sequence data and approximately 110 million unique TCR beta sequences from about 179 million T cells. An early release that covered 640 HLA-typed donors contained about 300 gigabases of sequencing data and 65 million to 100 million unique TCR sequences. The genetic ancestry cluster associated with self-reported Caucasian donors included roughly 84% of the roughly 390 genotyped donors. The study aimed to test whether cataloging public T cell receptors could reveal signatures of past pathogen exposure. The T cell repertoires of 666 subjects were profiled by immunosequencing and related to cytomegalovirus serostatus. A separate validation cohort of 90 to 150 different subjects was used in addition to the roughly 670-subject first cohort. To predict cytomegalovirus infection status, the study brought together high-throughput TCR immunosequencing, statistical association of individual TCRs with disease status, and machine learning. To study patterns of TCR occurrence, a later analysis re-analyzed previously published TCR beta repertoires from around 670 donors and added high-resolution HLA genotyping. In the later analysis, no new phenotypic data were used to find candidate immune exposures; instead, reliance was placed on TCR beta sequences and their occurrence across donors. To decide whether each TCR beta V gene segment behaved as functional or pseudogenic, an earlier analysis of several hundred of the donors relied on high-throughput TCR beta sequencing. Donor age, sex, ethnicity and CMV serostatus were compiled alongside the repertoire data. In a later genetic analysis, genome-wide SNP genotypes for about three fifths of the 666 donors were used, and that subset was treated as a discovery cohort. Every repertoire in the discovery cohort had been generated on one and the same sequencing platform. Class I and class II HLA loci were covered by the typing at four-digit resolution. The number of donors typed differed by locus, with roughly 620-640 for A, B, C, DRB1 and DQB1, 522 for DQA1, 600 to 610 for DPA1, and about 450 for DPB1. Roughly five DR-DQ haplotypes were treated as single units for association and clustering because of strong linkage in the cohort. Among a few hundred genotyped donors of the cohort, an average of about 240,000 unique TCR beta nucleotide sequences were sequenced per donor, roughly 20% of them non-productive. The full study reports these points: According to a later analysis, TCR association rates differed among HLA loci, with DRB1 alleles showing the most associated TCRs and HLA-C alleles showing the fewest. At a false discovery rate of 0.05, a later analysis linked under 20,000 TCR beta sequences to specific HLA alleles. This cohort had only TCR beta chains sequenced, and the lack of alpha or paired-chain data limited which features could be detected. Because HLA typing was missing for some donors at each locus, association tests included only the typed subset. When HLA alleles, especially DR and DQ, strongly co-occurred, TCR associations were difficult to assign to individual alleles. Linkage disequilibrium might explain the correlated functional status among segregating V segments, but an unknown experimental factor could not be ruled out. The authors suggested that the approach could potentially be generalized to other disease states and immunological phenotypes. Roughly uniform sequencing depth across donors was assumed in presence/absence analyses, although this assumption may not hold. Compared with equally common non-associated chains, HLA-associated TCR beta chains in a later analysis were more clonally expanded and had lower generation probabilities. In vitro tests confirmed that a few of the cytomegalovirus-associated TCR beta chains recognize cytomegalovirus antigens. The classifier was reported to diagnose cytomegalovirus status with high specificity and sensitivity in both the original and validation cohorts. V-gene and J-gene trimming of TCR beta chains was associated with a missense DCLRE1C variant in a later genetic analysis, and the association was replicated in an independent cohort. Because the 87-base-pair reads could not distinguish some IMGT-functional V segments, including TRBV6-2 and TRBV6-3, those segments were excluded. A further reported finding was that TCR beta sequences accurately predicted the HLA-A and HLA-B alleles for most subjects in the first cohort. In a later genetic analysis, fewer N-insertions in productive TCRs were reported among donors in an Asian-associated ancestry cluster than the approximately 630-donor mean. According to a later analysis, most CMV-associated TCR beta chains appeared to be HLA-restricted, and the HLA associations seemed to be driven largely by CMV exposure. While some public TCRs were present in many individuals, most TCR sequences turned up only very rarely across donors. A group of highly shared sequence variants was considered likely to be a technical artifact of the sequencing pipeline. In the study, 164 TCR beta chains were listed as associated with cytomegalovirus. Broadly in line with IMGT annotations, most TCR beta V segments showed up in productive rearrangements about 87% or about 30% of the time in an earlier analysis of some 590 of the donors. Because counts were too low, about 18 rarely observed V segments, including chromosome 9 orphons, were left out of the earlier analysis of some 640 of the donors. Several of the top co-occurrence clusters appeared to be linked to parvovirus B19, influenza, CMV and Epstein-Barr virus, according to a later analysis. For the cohort, immune exposure information was limited to CMV serostatus.

The cohort consisted of 670 or so healthy bone marrow donors. Cohort members were all nominally healthy when sampled, although unrecorded immune exposures were likely present. The donor tested CMV seropositive, placing the donor among the approximately 310 seropositive members of the cohort. Each donor provided a peripheral blood sample, and peripheral blood mononuclear cells were used for TCR beta sequencing. Genomic DNA was extracted from the blood cell samples with the Qiagen DNeasy Blood Extraction Kit. V and J lose 0 bases and 4 bases, and a span of 13 bases separates them. The germline V gene yields SGDLS for CDR1 and YYNGEE for CDR2. The CDR3 numbers 16 residues from cysteine through phenylalanine. Only the CDR3 region is kept as DNA, spanning 48 bases read in frame from base 1. Turning to this clone: Its cognate antigen has yet to be identified. Base qualities were left out, and no much larger clone turns up one base away.

Receptor libraries were prepared by the immunoSEQ multiplex PCR assay. For the multiplex PCR, a mixture combining 60 forward primers for TCR Vbeta segments and 13 reverse primers for TCR Jbeta segments was used. The CDR3 region of rearranged TCR beta genes was amplified from genomic DNA by a multiplex PCR assay. The amplified TCR beta libraries were sequenced on the Illumina HiSeq System as 87-base-pair reads. As for the original processing: In a later analysis, 70 million to 95 million unique TCR beta chains were counted across the 500 to 700 repertoires, and roughly 10 million of these chains were shared by at least two donors. To remove PCR and sequencing errors, raw reads were error-corrected and collapsed into unique sequences using a nearest-neighbor algorithm that merged closely related sequences. To assign V, D and J gene segments, CDR3 sequences were aligned to IMGT reference sequences. For a sequence to be retained, at least a six-nucleotide match to both a V gene segment and a J gene segment was required. A rearrangement was called productive if the CDR3 had no stop codons and remained in frame with V and J, and every other rearrangement was called non-productive. Following IMGT convention, CDR3 was defined as the stretch from the second conserved V-encoded cysteine up to the conserved J-encoded phenylalanine. In an earlier analysis of around 570 of the donors, sequences lacking an unambiguous match to a single V gene segment were excluded. An earlier analysis of several hundred of the donors classified V segments as functional when productive rearrangements were above 56.7% and as segregating when the standard deviation between donors was above 5%. A statistical classification framework was developed to diagnose cytomegalovirus status using the catalog of TCR beta chain sequences. V and J gene assignment, in a later analysis, came from comparing TCR nucleotide sequences with IMGT/GENE-DB human TR gene sequences. In a later analysis, CDR3 sequences and most-parsimonious VDJ recombination scenarios were assigned using the TCRdist pipeline. In a later analysis, every TCR beta chain was defined by the combination of its CDR3 amino acid sequence and its V-gene family, and reads without a unique V-gene family were dropped. In a later analysis, approximately 640 highly shared, low-generation-probability nucleotide sequences were removed to address suspected cross-contamination and a sequencing artifact. In a later analysis, a clonal expansion index for each public chain was calculated from normalized within-repertoire ranks of inferred template counts. Generation probabilities in a later analysis came from a VDJ recombination model fitted to out-of-frame rearrangements, and those results were checked against IGoR. In a later analysis, hypergeometric tests were used to score TCR-TCR, TCR-HLA and TCR-CMV co-occurrence, with a repertoire-size bias correction applied to TCR pairs. A later analysis estimated false discovery rates by permuting HLA or CMV assignments 20 times. In a later analysis, co-occurring TCRs were grouped using DBSCAN, with TCRdist sequence similarity added in when clustering inside HLA-allele-positive subsets. Repertoires with fewer than 30,000 or more than 120,000 public chains, plus five repertoires with anomalous nucleotide sharing, were excluded from co-occurrence clustering. TCRdb limited this immuneACCESS table to in-frame rearrangements with V and J called. A share of clones is missing; checked studies link under half to unresolved V genes, and the rest is unexplained. The D gene and trimming were derived from the DNA, and the V and J assignments and clone size from that table. In all, the sample holds more than 100,000 clones, and approximately 10% of those were seen once. The top ten hold roughly 7.2% of the sample.

The chain joins TRBV9 to TRBJ2-2; the D gene is perhaps TRBD2, from 5 matching bases. The clonotype was recovered from a woman in her forties in good health and CMV-seropositive. Sequencing input: PBMCs. Here the CDR3 is given as CASSVDPSRGTGELFF. The sequenced DNA is TGTGCCAGCAGCGTAGACCCCAGCCGGGGCACCGGGGAGCTGTTTTTT.